These 28 T cell receptor beta chains share one sample of origin, sequenced in a study of cytomegalovirus exposure and HLA in healthy donors (dated by TCRdb to about 2017). The library relied on the immunoSEQ multiplex PCR assay. For the multiplex PCR, a mixture combining 60 forward primers for TCR Vbeta segments and 13 reverse primers for TCR Jbeta segments was used. TCRdb re-hosts the immuneACCESS table, in-frame sequences only. Its copies lack some clones; in the studies checked, an unresolved V gene accounts for under half of them, and the cause for the rest is not known. The sample contains around 200,000 clones, roughly 83% of them found a single time. The ten most abundant clones make up 1.2% to 1.5% of the sample. What was sequenced was PBMCs. The receptors here all came from a girl between 5 and 17 years old in good health and CMV-seronegative.

This sequence joins TRBV11-3 and TRBJ2-2; D not resolved. Germline lookup yields CDR1 SGHNT and CDR2 YENEEA. The V and J ends lost 5 bases and 2 bases respectively, with 6 bases between them. This CDR3 comprises 13 residues. The CDR3 sequence is CASSHSNTGELFF. The CDR3 DNA sequence: TGTGCCAGCAGCCATTCAAACACCGGGGAGCTGTTTTTT.

Here the CDR3 reads CASSLGGAGGQPQHF. Written as DNA, the CDR3 is TGTGCCAGCAGCTTAGGAGGGGCAGGGGGGCAGCCCCAGCATTTT. The rearrangement joins TRBV7-2 to TRBJ1-5; 7 bases match TRBD1. The CDR3 runs to 15 residues. CDR1 and CDR2 from the germline V gene are SGHTA and FQGNSA. J lost 7 bases, V lost 1 base, and 7 bases had no gene match.

This chain connects TRBV21-1 to TRBJ1-4; the table's D call TRBD1 went unverified against the DNA. TRBV21-1 is termed a pseudogene. The CDR3 sequence is 13 residues long. CDR3 protein: CASSKDGLRKLFF. CDR3 bases: TGTGCCAGCAGCAAAGATGGGCTACGTAAACTGTTTTTT.

J is TRBJ2-7 and V is TRBV18, with a tentative D call TRBD2 (6 bases). The CDR3 sequence is 15 residues long. The germline CDR1 and CDR2 sequences are KGHSH and LQKENI. Trimming removed 3 bases at V and 0 bases at J, with 12 bases between. CDR3 nucleotides: TGTGCCAGCTCACCTGGCGCCGGGAGCTCCTACGAGCAGTACTTC. This sequence encodes CASSPGAGSSYEQYF.

The table lists this clone with a few counts. This chain's CDR3 is CAISGTGGGYTF. The CDR3 DNA reads TGTGCCATCAGTGGGACAGGGGGAGGCTACACCTTC. This rearrangement joins TRBV10-3 to TRBJ1-2; the match to TRBD1 covers 10 bases. Looked up from germline, CDR1 is ENHRY and CDR2 is SYGVKD. The CDR3 spans 12 residues. Germline trimming cut 4 bases from V and 8 bases from J; bases unmatched to any gene: 1.

There are a few counts of this clone. This chain connects TRBV4-2 to TRBJ2-7; TRBD2 matches 7 bases. The germline V gene has CDR1 LGHNA and CDR2 YNFKEQ. V gave up 3 bases and J gave up 3 bases; unmatched junction bases: 8. The CDR3 is 15 amino acids. The CDR3 sequence is CASSHNRGGHYEQYF. Here the CDR3 DNA reads TGTGCCAGCAGCCACAATCGGGGAGGGCACTACGAGCAGTACTTC.

The count of this clone is one. The J gene is TRBJ2-7, the V gene TRBV6-5; D unclear. Per the germline V gene, CDR1 is MNHEY and CDR2 is SVGAGI. Trimming took 0 bases from V and 3 from J, leaving 12 bases between them. The CDR3 spans 15 residues. The CDR3: CASSYSPGSNYEQYF. CDR3 nucleotides: TGTGCCAGCAGTTACTCGCCCGGTAGCAACTACGAGCAGTACTTC.

CDR3 region: CASSLQEGGEYGYTF. The CDR3 DNA reads TGCGCCAGCAGCTTGCAGGAGGGAGGGGAATATGGCTACACCTTC. The chain recombines TRBV5-1 with TRBJ1-2, with D possibly matching TRBD1 (5 bases). Trimming removed 1 base at V and 5 bases at J, with 15 bases between. The CDR3 extends over 15 amino acids. Germline lookup yields CDR1 SGHRS and CDR2 YFSETQ.

The rearrangement links TRBV28 to TRBJ1-1; 7 bases map to TRBD1. J was trimmed by 5 bases and V by 2 bases; bases with no gene match: 5. CDR1 MDHEN and CDR2 SYDVKM come from the germline V gene. This CDR3 contains 14 residues. CDR3 nucleotide sequence: TGTGCCAGCAGTTTACTGGGACAGACGACTGAAGCTTTCTTT. Protein product: CASSLLGQTTEAFF. Combining the CDR3 with reference TRBV28 and TRBJ1-1 gives the whole variable domain DVKVTQSSRYLVKRTGEKVFLECVQDMDHENMFWYRQDPGLGLRLIYFSYDVKMKEKGDIPEGYSVSREKKERFSLILESASTNQTSMYLCASSLLGQTTEAFFGQGTRLTVV.

The chain links TRBV27 to TRBJ1-2, with D possibly TRBD1 on 6 matching bases. V lost 0 bases, J lost 7 bases, and 9 bases lay in between. The CDR3 has 13 amino acids. Germline V gene data show CDR1 as MNHEY and CDR2 as SMNVEV (reference sequence). DNA for the CDR3: TGTGCCAGCAGTTTATCGGGGGCCGTTGGCTACACCTTC. This gives the protein CASSLSGAVGYTF.

V is TRBV27 and J is TRBJ1-1, with no clear D. The length of the CDR3 is 16 residues. Germline-derived CDR1 and CDR2 are MNHEY and SMNVEV (reference sequence). Trimming shortened V by 6 bases and J by 2 bases, and 19 bases separated the two germline ends. Here the CDR3 reads CASRDSKGAQNTEAFF. CDR3 coding DNA: TGTGCCAGCAGGGATTCCAAGGGAGCCCAAAACACTGAAGCTTTCTTT.

The J gene is TRBJ1-5, the V gene TRBV5-6; 7 nucleotides line up with TRBD1. The V segment lost 3 bases and the J segment 1 base; nucleotides outside the gene matches: 4. The germline gives CDR1 SGHDT, CDR2 YYEEEE. The CDR3 spans 15 residues. The CDR3 nucleotides are TGTGCCAGCAGCTACTCCAGGGGGAGCAATCAGCCCCAGCATTTT. Protein product: CASSYSRGSNQPQHF.

V and J are TRBV5-6 and TRBJ1-6; the match to TRBD1 covers 10 bases. Germline V gene data show CDR1 as SGHDT and CDR2 as YYEEEE. Germline trimming cut 4 bases from V and 9 bases from J; bases unmatched to any gene: 7. CDR3 length: 15 amino acids. The CDR3 loop is CASSLGTGVLSPLHF. In nucleotides, the CDR3 is TGTGCCAGCAGCCTAGGGACAGGGGTCCTTTCACCCCTCCACTTT.

This clone has only one observation. The chain recombines TRBV10-3 with TRBJ2-1, with TRBD2 matching over 12 bases. Germline assignment: CDR1 ENHRY and CDR2 SYGVKD. The V segment lost 5 bases and the J segment 5 bases; nucleotides outside the gene matches: 4. This CDR3 has 15 residues. This chain's CDR3 is CAISSGTSGHNEQFF. The CDR3 coding sequence is TGTGCCATCAGTTCCGGGACTAGCGGGCACAATGAGCAGTTCTTC.

The chain employs TRBV20-1 and TRBJ2-3; D unclear. The CDR3 is 11 amino acids. V was trimmed by 5 bases and J by 4 bases, leaving 7 bases between them. The germline CDR1 and CDR2 sequences are DFQATT and SNEGSKA (reference sequence). The CDR3 nucleotides are TGCAGTGCTTACTCGGCAGATACGCAGTATTTT. The encoded protein is CSAYSADTQYF.

This sequence joins TRBV6-1 and TRBJ2-3; no reliable D call. This CDR3 has 13 residues. Trimming cost V 1 base and J 5 bases, with 7 bases left between them. Germline CDR1 and CDR2: MNHNS and SASEGT. CDR3 amino acids: CASSEVSGDTQYF. Here the CDR3 DNA reads TGTGCCAGCAGTGAAGTTAGTGGAGATACGCAGTATTTT.

Regarding this clone: This sample includes further DNA sequences coding for the same CDR3. V gene TRBV18 combines with J gene TRBJ2-7; D is ambiguous. CDR1 KGHSH and CDR2 LQKENI come from the germline V gene. V was shortened by 2 bases and J by 0 bases, with 5 bases between the two germline ends. This CDR3 contains 13 residues. CDR3 sequence: CASSPRSSYEQYF. CDR3 DNA sequence: TGTGCCAGCTCACCAAGGAGCTCCTACGAGCAGTACTTC.

This clone was counted a few times. The chain recombines TRBV6-1 with TRBJ2-7; the D is unclear. Germline CDR1 and CDR2: MNHNS and SASEGT. CDR3 length: 14 amino acids. Trimming left V 0 bases short and J 2 bases short, with 8 bases between. As DNA, the CDR3 is TGTGCCAGCAGTGAAGCGGGCAGGACCTACGAGCAGTACTTC. Translating it yields CASSEAGRTYEQYF.

This chain connects TRBV27 to TRBJ1-1; D is ambiguous. Per the germline V gene, CDR1 is MNHEY and CDR2 is SMNVEV (reference sequence). The CDR3 totals 16 residues. The ends were cut back, 4 bases at V and 1 base at J, with 16 bases in the middle. CDR3 coding DNA: TGTGCCAGCAGTTACACCACTCTAAACAGGAACACTGAAGCTTTCTTT. The encoded protein is CASSYTTLNRNTEAFF.

This chain joins TRBV7-2 and TRBJ2-2, with D perhaps TRBD1 (6 bases). Germline loops: CDR1 SGHTA, CDR2 FQGNSA. V lost 4 bases, J lost 8 bases, and 14 bases lay in between. This CDR3 region has 14 residues. This CDR3 is CASSSGQPAGELFF. In nucleotides, the CDR3 is TGTGCCAGCAGCTCCGGACAGCCTGCGGGGGAGCTGTTTTTT.

This rearrangement joins TRBV4-2 to TRBJ2-2; 12 nucleotides line up with TRBD2. The CDR3 consists of 18 residues. Per the germline V gene, CDR1 is LGHNA and CDR2 is YNFKEQ. Trimming removed 1 base from V and 5 bases from J; junction bases left unmatched: 8. The CDR3 loop reads CASSQGATSGGRTGELFF. The CDR3 DNA follows: TGTGCCAGCAGCCAAGGCGCAACTAGCGGGGGGAGAACCGGGGAGCTGTTTTTT.

In its sample, this clone was seen once. The chain has TRBV7-3 and TRBJ2-2; 12 nucleotides match TRBD2. This CDR3 comprises 17 residues. Unmatched junction bases numbered 6, after V lost 1 base and J lost 6 bases. Germline CDR1 reads SGHTA; CDR2 reads FQGTGA. CDR3 DNA sequence: TGTGCCAGCAGCTTAAATAGTCTAGCGGGGGGGCCCGGGGAGCTGTTTTTT. This encodes CASSLNSLAGGPGELFF.

The chain recombines TRBV18 with TRBJ1-1; no firm D call. CDR3 size: 13 residues. Trimming pared 3 bases from V and 1 base from J, leaving 6 bases between. CDR1 is KGHSH and CDR2 is LQKENI in the germline V gene. CDR3 nucleotide sequence: TGTGCCAGCTCACCGAGGGAGAACACTGAAGCTTTCTTT. The encoded protein is CASSPRENTEAFF.

The chain employs TRBV11-2 and TRBJ2-6; the match to TRBD1 covers 7 bases. The CDR3 has 16 residues. Germline CDR1 SGHAT, CDR2 FQNNGV. Unmatched junction bases numbered 3, after V lost 2 bases and J lost 2 bases. DNA for the CDR3: TGTGCCAGCAGCTTACGCGACAGGGCTGGGGCCAACGTCCTGACTTTC. It is translated as CASSLRDRAGANVLTF.

V and J are TRBV14 and TRBJ2-7; 8 nucleotides line up with TRBD1. Germline loops: CDR1 SGHDN, CDR2 FVKESK. This CDR3 spans 13 amino acids. With V trimmed by 9 bases and J by 3 bases, 7 bases remained unmatched. In DNA form, the CDR3 reads TGTGCCAGTAAACTACAGGGGGGCTACGAGCAGTACTTC. It encodes CASKLQGGYEQYF.

V is TRBV18 and J is TRBJ1-2; D is perhaps TRBD1 (5 bases). The V end lost 5 bases, the J end lost 7 bases, and 11 bases lay between the germline ends. In germline, CDR1 is KGHSH, CDR2 LQKENI. CDR3 length: 12 residues. CDR3 in amino acids: CASSYGAGGYTF. CDR3 nucleotides: TGTGCCAGCTCATATGGGGCTGGTGGCTACACCTTC.

The CDR3, as DNA: TGTGCCAGCACCATACCCCTTCGGACAGATACGCAGTATTTT. Encoded protein: CASTIPLRTDTQYF. The genes are TRBV28 and TRBJ2-3; D not certain. This CDR3 contains 14 residues. The V and J ends lost 7 bases and 3 bases respectively, with 14 bases between them. Germline V gene lookup returns CDR1 MDHEN and CDR2 SYDVKM.

The V gene is TRBV30, the J gene TRBJ1-1; 7 positions agree with TRBD1. The junction had 9 bases not matched to a gene; V was cut back by 1 base and J by 1 base. CDR3 size: 16 residues. Per the germline V gene, CDR1 is GTSNPN and CDR2 is SVGIG (reference sequence). CDR3 residues: CAWSGPRGLKNTEAFF. The DNA of the CDR3 is TGTGCCTGGAGTGGGCCGAGGGGGCTAAAGAACACTGAAGCTTTCTTT.